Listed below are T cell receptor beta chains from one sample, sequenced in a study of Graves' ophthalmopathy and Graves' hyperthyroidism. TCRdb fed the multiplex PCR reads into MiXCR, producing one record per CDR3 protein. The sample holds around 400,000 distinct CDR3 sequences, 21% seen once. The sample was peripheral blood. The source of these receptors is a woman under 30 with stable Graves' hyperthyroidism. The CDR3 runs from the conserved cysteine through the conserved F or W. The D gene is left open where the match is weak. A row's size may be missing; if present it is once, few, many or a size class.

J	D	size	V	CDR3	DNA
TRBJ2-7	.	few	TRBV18	CASSPPGQKYEQYF	TGTGCCAGCTCACCACCGGGACAAAAATACGAGCAGTACTTC
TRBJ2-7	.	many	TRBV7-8	CASSLPPRTSYEQYF	TGTGCCAGCAGCCTTCCCCCCCGGACCTCCTACGAGCAGTACTTC
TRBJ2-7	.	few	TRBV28	CASSIQGGYEQYF	TGTGCCAGCAGTATACAGGGAGGCTACGAGCAGTACTTC
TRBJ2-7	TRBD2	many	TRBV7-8	CASSKTSGRREQYF	TGTGCCAGCAGCAAGACTAGCGGGAGGCGCGAGCAGTACTTC
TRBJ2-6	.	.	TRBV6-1	CASRPLSSGANVLTF	TGTGCCAGCAGACCTCTAAGCTCTGGGGCCAACGTCCTGACTTTC
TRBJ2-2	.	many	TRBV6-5	CASSYGGMGELFF	TGTGCCAGCAGTTACGGGGGGATGGGGGAGCTGTTTTTT
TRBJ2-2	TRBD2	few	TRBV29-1	CSVQRTSGSFLANTGELFF	TGCAGCGTTCAACGGACTAGCGGAAGTTTTCTCGCGAACACCGGGGAGCTGTTTTTT
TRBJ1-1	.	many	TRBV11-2	CASKTGTGAEAFF	TGTGCCAGCAAGACCGGCACGGGAGCCGAAGCTTTCTTT
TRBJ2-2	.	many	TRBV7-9	CASIGAGFTGELFF	TGTGCCAGCATCGGGGCAGGGTTCACCGGGGAGCTGTTTTTT
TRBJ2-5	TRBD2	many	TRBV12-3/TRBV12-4	CASSLEFVGTSGVKTQYF	TGTGCCAGCAGTTTAGAGTTCGTCGGGACTAGCGGTGTCAAGACCCAGTACTTC
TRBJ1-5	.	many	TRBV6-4	CASREFDPDDTAQPQHF	TGTGCCAGCCGGGAGTTTGACCCGGACGACACGGCTCAGCCCCAGCATTTT
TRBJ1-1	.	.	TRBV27	CASSFLSVNTEAFF	TGTGCCAGCAGTTTTTTATCTGTGAACACTGAAGCTTTCTTT
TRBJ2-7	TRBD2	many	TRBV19	CASSRASGSYEQYF	TGTGCCAGCTCGAGGGCTAGCGGTTCCTACGAGCAGTACTTC
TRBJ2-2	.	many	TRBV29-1	CSVRTTTNTGELFF	TGCAGCGTTCGGACTACCACTAACACCGGGGAGCTGTTTTTT
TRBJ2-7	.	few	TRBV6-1	CASRRDPFLEQYF	TGTGCCAGCAGACGGGATCCCTTCCTGGAGCAGTACTTC
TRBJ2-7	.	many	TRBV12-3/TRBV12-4	CASSFNRVNEQYF	TGTGCCAGCAGTTTCAACAGGGTCAACGAGCAGTACTTC
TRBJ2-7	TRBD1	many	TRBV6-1	CASSVLDLRQGGTYEQYF	TGTGCCAGCAGTGTTCTTGACTTAAGACAGGGGGGAACCTACGAGCAGTACTTC
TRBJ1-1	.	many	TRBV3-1	CASSLFWPAKTLEAFF	TGTGCCAGCAGCCTTTTCTGGCCAGCCAAGACCCTTGAAGCTTTCTTT
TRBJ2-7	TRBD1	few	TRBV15	CATSTDRGYEQYF	TGTGCCACCAGCACCGACAGGGGCTACGAGCAGTACTTC
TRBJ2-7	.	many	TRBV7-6	CASSLGFGGANSYEQYF	TGTGCCAGCAGTCTAGGATTCGGTGGGGCAAACTCCTACGAGCAGTACTTC